The rows below give T cell receptor beta chains drawn from one sample of a study of T cells after posttransplantation cyclophosphamide. The repertoire was sequenced with immunoSEQ multiplex PCR; TCRdb's copy has only in-frame clones and lacks some. This table has 30,000 to 45,000 clones, around four fifths appearing once. This material consisted of CD4+ T cells sorted from blood, taken 1903 days after a stem cell transplant with posttransplant cyclophosphamide. Receptor source: a female patient in her forties who received an allogeneic stem cell transplant from a related donor, was CMV-positive, and had no GVHD. Some of the T cells may derive from the graft donor. Both conserved end residues are part of each CDR3. A D gene is named only where the DNA matches it firmly. Only some rows state a clone size, as once, few, many or a class for expanded clones.

>TRBJ2-2|NA|NA|TRBV9
CASSAGTRDTGELFF
TGTGCCAGCAGCGCCGGGACACGAGACACCGGGGAGCTGTTTTTT
>TRBJ1-2|TRBD1|NA|TRBV10-3
CAISERGTGDYGYTF
TGTGCCATCAGTGAGAGGGGGACAGGTGACTATGGCTACACCTTC
>TRBJ1-4|NA|NA|TRBV6-1
CASSESGSPRGKLFF
TGTGCCAGCAGTGAATCAGGCAGCCCACGGGGAAAACTGTTTTTT
>TRBJ2-6|TRBD1|NA|TRBV27
CASSDRGRGANVLTF
TGTGCCAGCAGTGACAGGGGGCGTGGGGCCAACGTCCTGACTTTC
>TRBJ2-1|NA|NA|TRBV5-4
CASSLGGGAYNEQFF
TGTGCCAGCAGCCTGGGAGGGGGGGCCTACAATGAGCAGTTCTTC
>TRBJ2-7|TRBD1|NA|TRBV19
CASSPDRAPYEQYF
TGTGCCAGTAGTCCGGACAGGGCCCCCTACGAGCAGTACTTC
>TRBJ2-4|NA|NA|TRBV5-4
CASSPPQAKNIQYF
TGTGCCAGCAGCCCTCCACAAGCCAAAAACATTCAGTACTTC
>TRBJ2-1|TRBD2|NA|TRBV4-3
CASSQDRLAGVYNEQFF
TGCGCCAGCAGCCAAGATCGACTAGCGGGGGTTTACAATGAGCAGTTCTTC
>TRBJ2-3|NA|NA|TRBV7-8
CASSSADTQYF
TGTGCCAGCAGCTCAGCAGATACGCAGTATTTT
>TRBJ1-1|NA|few|TRBV7-8
CASSLGGGDTEAFF
TGTGCCAGCAGCTTAGGAGGTGGAGACACTGAAGCTTTCTTT
>TRBJ2-7|NA|few|TRBV18
CASSPLEGGGYEQYF
TGTGCCAGCTCACCACTTGAGGGTGGCGGCTACGAGCAGTACTTC
>TRBJ2-3|NA|NA|TRBV7-2
CASSSLLGARDTQYF
TGTGCCAGCAGCTCACTTTTGGGGGCGCGGGATACGCAGTATTTT
>TRBJ1-2|NA|NA|TRBV11-3
CASSVWGLGGYGYTF
TGTGCCAGCAGCGTATGGGGCCTGGGGGGTTATGGCTACACCTTC
>TRBJ1-2|NA|NA|TRBV5-4
CASSRGLSYTF
TGTGCCAGCAGCCGGGGACTGAGCTACACCTTC
>TRBJ2-2|NA|NA|TRBV6-4
CASSEQGTNTGELFF
TGTGCCAGCAGTGAACAGGGAACGAACACCGGGGAGCTGTTTTTT
>TRBJ2-4|NA|NA|TRBV15
CATSRGNAEVAKNIQYF
TGTGCCACCAGCAGAGGAAACGCAGAGGTAGCCAAAAACATTCAGTACTTC
>TRBJ1-6|NA|NA|TRBV9
CASSVGGSGSPLHF
TGTGCCAGCAGCGTGGGAGGATCCGGGTCACCCCTCCACTTT
>TRBJ2-5|TRBD1|NA|TRBV12-5
CASGLGQGVHQETQYF
TGTGCTAGTGGTTTGGGCCAGGGGGTTCACCAAGAGACCCAGTACTTC
>TRBJ2-5|TRBD1|NA|TRBV10-3
CAISADRGQETQYF
TGTGCCATCAGTGCGGACAGGGGGCAAGAGACCCAGTACTTC
>TRBJ1-5|TRBD1|NA|TRBV27
CASSFKPPHGTGDYQPQHF
TGTGCCAGCAGTTTCAAACCCCCCCATGGGACAGGGGACTATCAGCCCCAGCATTTT
>TRBJ1-5|NA|NA|TRBV19
CASSMEGRGYSNQPQHF
TGTGCCAGTAGTATGGAGGGGAGGGGTTATAGCAATCAGCCCCAGCATTTT
>TRBJ2-2|NA|NA|TRBV5-1
CASSLGGIGVDGELFF
TGCGCCAGCAGCTTGGGTGGGATTGGCGTGGACGGGGAGTTGTTTTTT
>TRBJ2-3|NA|NA|TRBV5-4
CASSLSPAGDTQYF
TGTGCCAGCAGCTTGTCCCCAGCAGGAGATACGCAGTATTTT
>TRBJ2-1|NA|NA|TRBV7-3
CASSLTGGPSNEQFF
TGTGCCAGCAGCTTGACGGGGGGCCCCTCGAATGAGCAGTTCTTC
>TRBJ2-5|NA|NA|TRBV5-4
CASSLGGGQETQYF
TGTGCCAGCAGCTTGGGAGGGGGCCAAGAGACCCAGTACTTC
>TRBJ2-1|TRBD2|NA|TRBV5-1
CASSLARLAELYNEQFF
TGCGCCAGCAGCTTGGCCAGACTAGCGGAACTATACAATGAGCAGTTCTTC
>TRBJ1-6|NA|NA|TRBV23-1
CASSRGGSPLHF
TGCGCCAGCAGTCGGGGGGGATCACCCCTCCACTTT
>TRBJ1-6|TRBD1|NA|TRBV19
CASSIGQGAQGSPLHF
TGTGCCAGTAGTATAGGCCAGGGGGCGCAGGGTTCACCCCTCCACTTT
>TRBJ2-1|NA|once|TRBV5-6
CASSPTGGGAFVNEQFF
TGTGCCAGCAGCCCCACAGGAGGCGGGGCTTTTGTCAATGAGCAGTTCTTC
>TRBJ2-1|TRBD1|NA|TRBV6-1
CASSETYRGYNEQFF
TGTGCCAGCAGCGAGACCTACAGGGGTTACAATGAGCAGTTCTTC
>TRBJ1-2|NA|NA|TRBV11-3
CASSLEVNYFYGYTF
TGTGCCAGCAGCTTAGAGGTCAACTACTTCTATGGCTACACCTTC
>TRBJ2-7|NA|NA|TRBV6-5
CASGGWGLSSYEQYF
TGTGCCAGCGGAGGTTGGGGGCTCAGCTCCTACGAGCAGTACTTC
>TRBJ2-5|NA|NA|TRBV5-1
CASSIGGAGGETQYF
TGCGCCAGCAGCATTGGGGGGGCCGGGGGAGAGACCCAGTACTTC
>TRBJ1-5|TRBD1|NA|TRBV27
CASSIRGLRNQPQHF
TGTGCCAGCAGTATCAGGGGGCTTCGCAATCAGCCCCAGCATTTT
>TRBJ1-5|NA|NA|TRBV6-1
CASSESPGQPQHF
TGTGCCAGCAGTGAATCACCAGGCCAGCCCCAGCATTTT
>TRBJ1-5|NA|few|TRBV2
CASNYRAINQPQHF
TGTGCCAGCAATTACAGGGCGATCAATCAGCCCCAGCATTTT